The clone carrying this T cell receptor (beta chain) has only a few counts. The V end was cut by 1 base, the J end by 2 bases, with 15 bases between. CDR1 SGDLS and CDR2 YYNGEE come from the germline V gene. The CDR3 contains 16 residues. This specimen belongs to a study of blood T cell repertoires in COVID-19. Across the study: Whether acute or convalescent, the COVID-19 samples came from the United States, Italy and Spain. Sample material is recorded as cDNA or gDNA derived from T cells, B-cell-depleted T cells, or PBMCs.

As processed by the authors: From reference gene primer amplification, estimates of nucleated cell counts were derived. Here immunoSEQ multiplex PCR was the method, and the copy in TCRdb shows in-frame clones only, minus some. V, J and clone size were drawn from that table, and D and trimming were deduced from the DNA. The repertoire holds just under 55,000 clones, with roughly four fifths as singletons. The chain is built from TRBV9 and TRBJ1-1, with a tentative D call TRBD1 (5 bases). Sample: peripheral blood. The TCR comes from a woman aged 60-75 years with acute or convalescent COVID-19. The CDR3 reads CASSVSGDSRNTEAFF. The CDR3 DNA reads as TGTGCCAGCAGCGTAAGTGGGGACTCTCGAAACACTGAAGCTTTCTTT.